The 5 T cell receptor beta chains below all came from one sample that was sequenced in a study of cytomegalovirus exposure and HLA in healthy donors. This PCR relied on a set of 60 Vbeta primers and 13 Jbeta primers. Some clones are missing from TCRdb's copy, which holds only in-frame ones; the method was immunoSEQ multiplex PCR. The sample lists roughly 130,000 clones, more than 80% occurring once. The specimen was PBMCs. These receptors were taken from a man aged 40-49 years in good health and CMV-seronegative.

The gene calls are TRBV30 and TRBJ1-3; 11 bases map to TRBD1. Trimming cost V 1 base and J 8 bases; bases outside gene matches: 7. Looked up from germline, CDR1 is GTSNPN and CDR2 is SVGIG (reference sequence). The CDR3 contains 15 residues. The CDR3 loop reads CAWSDPGTGGYTIYF. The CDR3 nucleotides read TGTGCCTGGAGTGATCCCGGGACAGGGGGATACACCATATATTTT. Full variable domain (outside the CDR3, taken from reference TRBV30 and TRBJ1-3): SQTIHQWPATLVQPVGSPLSLECTVEGTSNPNLYWYRQAAGRGLQLLFYSVGIGQISSEVPQNLSASRPQDRQFILSSKKLLLSDSGFYLCAWSDPGTGGYTIYFGEGSWLTVV.

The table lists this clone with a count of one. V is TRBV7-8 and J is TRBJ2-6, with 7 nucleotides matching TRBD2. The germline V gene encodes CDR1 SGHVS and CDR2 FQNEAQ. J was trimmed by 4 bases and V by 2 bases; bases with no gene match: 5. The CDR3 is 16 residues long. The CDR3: CASSLLAGVGANVLTF. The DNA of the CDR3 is TGTGCCAGCAGCTTACTCGCGGGGGTCGGGGCCAACGTCCTGACTTTC.

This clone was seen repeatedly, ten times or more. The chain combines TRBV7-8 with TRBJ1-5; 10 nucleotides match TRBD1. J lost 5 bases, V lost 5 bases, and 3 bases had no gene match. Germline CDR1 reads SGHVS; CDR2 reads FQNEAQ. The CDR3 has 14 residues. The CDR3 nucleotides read TGTGCCAGCAGCCAAGGACAGGGGGATCAGCCCCAGCATTTT. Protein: CASSQGQGDQPQHF.

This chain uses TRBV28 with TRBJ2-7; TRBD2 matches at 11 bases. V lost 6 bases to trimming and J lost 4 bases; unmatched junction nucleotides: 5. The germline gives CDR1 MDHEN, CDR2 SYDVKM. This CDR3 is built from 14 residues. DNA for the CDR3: TGTGCCAGCAGGCGGACTAGCGGGCTTTACGAGCAGTACTTC. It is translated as CASRRTSGLYEQYF.

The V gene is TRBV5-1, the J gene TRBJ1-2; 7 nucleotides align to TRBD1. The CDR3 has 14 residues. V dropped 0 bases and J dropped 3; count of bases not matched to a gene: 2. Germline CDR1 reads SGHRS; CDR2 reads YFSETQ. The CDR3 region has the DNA TGCGCCAGCAGCTTGGCGCAGGGGGACTATGGCTACACCTTC. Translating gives CASSLAQGDYGYTF.